The clone carrying this T cell receptor beta chain rates as medium-sized (0.01 to 0.1%). As yet, its antigen is unknown. The table came from immunoSEQ multiplex PCR; TCRdb's copy has only in-frame clones and leaves some out. The data show nearly 20,000 clones, roughly 40% seen once. It was at 37°C and for 6 to 7 days that the mixed lymphocyte reaction cells were cocultured. The sample comes from a study of siplizumab effects on memory and regulatory T cells. V lost 2 bases to trimming and J lost 0 bases; unmatched junction nucleotides: 9. The germline V gene encodes CDR1 SEHNR and CDR2 FQNEAQ (reference sequence). This CDR3 is 18 amino acids long.

The TCR comes from a human donor in good health; the cells came from an allogeneic mixed lymphocyte reaction. Some clones in this sample may be carry-over from other donors' samples. The V gene is TRBV7-9, the J gene TRBJ2-3; 9 positions match TRBD2. Sequenced input: CFSE-low (dividing) CD4+ T cells sorted from an allogeneic mixed lymphocyte reaction. CDR3 bases: TGTGCCAGCAGCTTACTTAGCGGGGGCCCTTTTAGCACAGATACGCAGTATTTT. It codes for CASSLLSGGPFSTDTQYF.